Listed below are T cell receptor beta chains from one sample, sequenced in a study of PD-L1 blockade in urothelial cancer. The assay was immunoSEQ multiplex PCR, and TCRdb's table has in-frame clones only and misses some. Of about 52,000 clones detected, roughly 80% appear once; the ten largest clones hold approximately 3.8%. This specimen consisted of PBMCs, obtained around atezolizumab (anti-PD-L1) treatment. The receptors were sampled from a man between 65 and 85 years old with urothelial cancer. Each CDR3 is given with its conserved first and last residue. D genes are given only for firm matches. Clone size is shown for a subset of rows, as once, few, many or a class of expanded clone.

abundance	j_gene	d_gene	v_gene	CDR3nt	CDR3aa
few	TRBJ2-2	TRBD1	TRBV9	TGTGCCAGCAGCGTTTTCGGGACAGGCCTTCGGTACGGGGAGCTGTTTTTT	CASSVFGTGLRYGELFF
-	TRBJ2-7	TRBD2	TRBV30	TGTGCCTGGAGTGCTTCTGGACTAGCGGGAGTTTCCTACGAGCAGTACTTC	CAWSASGLAGVSYEQYF
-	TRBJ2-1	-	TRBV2	TGTGCCAGCAGTGCCCAGGGGGGCACCTACAATGAGCAGTTCTTC	CASSAQGGTYNEQFF
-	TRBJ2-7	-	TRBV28	TGTGCCAGCACTTATAGCCGGAGGGGCGAGCAGTACTTC	CASTYSRRGEQYF
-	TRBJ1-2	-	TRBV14	TGTGCCAGCAGCATCGGGAAGGGCGGCTACACCTTC	CASSIGKGGYTF
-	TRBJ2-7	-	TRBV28	TGTGCCAGCAGTCGCGGGTGGCAAGAGCAGTACTTC	CASSRGWQEQYF
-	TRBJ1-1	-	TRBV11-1	TGTGCCAGCAGCCTCCAGGGCTGGCGCACTGAAGCTTTCTTT	CASSLQGWRTEAFF
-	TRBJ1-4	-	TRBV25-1	TGTGCCAGCAGTGAATCGGGCAGGGAAGCTGAAAAACTGTTTTTT	CASSESGREAEKLFF
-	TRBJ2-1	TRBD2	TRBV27	TGTGCCAGCAGTTCCCAGCGGGGGAAGAATTACAATGAGCAGTTCTTC	CASSSQRGKNYNEQFF
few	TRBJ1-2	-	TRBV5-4	TGTGCCAGCAGCTTGGGGGGCGAGAACTATGGCTACACCTTC	CASSLGGENYGYTF
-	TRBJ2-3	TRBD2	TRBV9	TGTGCCAGCAGCGAAACTAGCGGGAGAAGCACAGATACGCAGTATTTT	CASSETSGRSTDTQYF
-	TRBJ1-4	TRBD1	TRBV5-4	TGTGCCAGCAGCTCCCGGGACAGTCGTGAAAAACTGTTTTTT	CASSSRDSREKLFF
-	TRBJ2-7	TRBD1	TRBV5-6	TGTGCCAGCTGTCGACAGGGGATTTCCTACGAGCAGTACTTC	CASCRQGISYEQYF
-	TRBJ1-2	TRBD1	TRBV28	TGTGCCAGCAGTTCAACCGGGACAGGGGGCTCTGTCTCCTATGGCTACACCTTC	CASSSTGTGGSVSYGYTF
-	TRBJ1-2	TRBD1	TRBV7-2	TGTGCCAGCAGCTCCCCGGACAGGGGCCTGAAGGGCTACACCTTC	CASSSPDRGLKGYTF
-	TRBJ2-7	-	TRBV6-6	TGTGCCAGCAGTTCCTGGAGTAGTCGGCACTTC	CASSSWSSRHF
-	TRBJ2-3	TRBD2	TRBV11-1	TGTGCCAGCAGCGAAACTAGCGGGGCCTACACAGATACGCAGTATTTT	CASSETSGAYTDTQYF
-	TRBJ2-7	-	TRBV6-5	TGTGCCAGCAGTTCACCGCCAGGGTCCTACGAGCAGTACTTC	CASSSPPGSYEQYF
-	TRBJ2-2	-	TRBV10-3	TGTGCCATCAGTGAGTCGAATACTTTAACCGGGGAGCTGTTTTTT	CAISESNTLTGELFF
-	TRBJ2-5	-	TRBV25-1	TGTGCCAGCAGTGAAGGGACACCGGAAGAGACCCAGTACTTC	CASSEGTPEETQYF
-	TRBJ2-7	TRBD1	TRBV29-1	TGCAGCATCCGGGACAGCTCCTACGAGCAGTACTTC	CSIRDSSYEQYF
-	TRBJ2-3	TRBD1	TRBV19	TGTGCCACCAGGACAGGGCTTCGCTCTAGCACAGATACGCAGTATTTT	CATRTGLRSSTDTQYF
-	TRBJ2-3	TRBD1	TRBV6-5	TGTGCCAGCAGTCGACAGGGGACGACAGATACGCAGTATTTT	CASSRQGTTDTQYF
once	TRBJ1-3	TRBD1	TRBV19	TGTGCCAGTAGGTCCCAGGGGGTCCTCTACTCTGGAAACACCATATATTTT	CASRSQGVLYSGNTIYF
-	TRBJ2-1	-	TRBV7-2	TGTGCCAGCAGCTCGCAGGGACTCTCCTACAATGAGCAGTTCTTC	CASSSQGLSYNEQFF
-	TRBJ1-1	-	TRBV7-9	TGTGCCAGCAGCCCGAGGGCGGGGGACACTGAAGCTTTCTTT	CASSPRAGDTEAFF
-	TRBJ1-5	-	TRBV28	TGTGCCAGCACCCTTGGGGGGGCGGACAATCAGCCCCAGCATTTT	CASTLGGADNQPQHF
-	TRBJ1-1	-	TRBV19	TGTGCCAGTAGGGGCAGACCTAACACTGAAGCTTTCTTT	CASRGRPNTEAFF
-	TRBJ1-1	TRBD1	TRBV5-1	TGCGCCAGCAGCCCCGGACAGGGACACACTGAAGCTTTCTTT	CASSPGQGHTEAFF
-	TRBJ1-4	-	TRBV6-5	TGTGCCAGCAGTGCCCGGGGAGTAACTAATGAAAAACTGTTTTTT	CASSARGVTNEKLFF
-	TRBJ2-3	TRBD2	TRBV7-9	TGTGCCAGCAGCAAAACTAGCGGATTCACAGATACGCAGTATTTT	CASSKTSGFTDTQYF
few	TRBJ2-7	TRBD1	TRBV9	TGTGCCAGCACATCCAAGCCCAACGGGACAGGGGTCCACGAGCAGTACTTC	CASTSKPNGTGVHEQYF
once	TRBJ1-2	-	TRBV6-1	TGTGCCATCTCCCTTCGGGGTAACGGCTACACCTTC	CAISLRGNGYTF
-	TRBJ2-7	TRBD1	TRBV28	TGTGCCAGCAGGGAAGGACAGGCCCCCTACGAGCAGTACTTC	CASREGQAPYEQYF
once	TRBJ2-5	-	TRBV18	TGTGCCAGCTCACCACCGGTTGGTAGCCGAGAGACCCAGTACTTC	CASSPPVGSRETQYF
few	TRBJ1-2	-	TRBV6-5	TGTGCCAGCAGTCGGACAGTCTGGGCTAACTATGGCTACACCTTC	CASSRTVWANYGYTF
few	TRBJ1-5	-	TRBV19	TGTGCCAGTAGGGAAACAGGTGGCAGCAATCAGCCCCAGCATTTT	CASRETGGSNQPQHF
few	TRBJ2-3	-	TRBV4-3	TGCGCCAGCAGCCAGGCTGGACTTGGCACAGATACGCAGTATTTT	CASSQAGLGTDTQYF
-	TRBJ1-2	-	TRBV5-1	TGCGCCAGCAGCTTGAGGAGACCGGCAGGAGGATATGGCTACACCTTC	CASSLRRPAGGYGYTF
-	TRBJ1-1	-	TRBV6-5	TGTGCCAGCAGTTCCCCTCGGGAGGTCACTGAAGCTTTCTTT	CASSSPREVTEAFF
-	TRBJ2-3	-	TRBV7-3	TGTGCCAGCAGCTTCGGCGGCGGGGGCCTCACAGATACGCAGTATTTT	CASSFGGGGLTDTQYF
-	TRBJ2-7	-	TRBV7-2	TGTGCCAGCAGCCTACTGCAGGGGGGTGAGCAGTACTTC	CASSLLQGGEQYF
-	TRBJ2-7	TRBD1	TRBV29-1	TGCAGCGTTGGGGGGACAGGGGACCTCTACGAGCAGTACTTC	CSVGGTGDLYEQYF
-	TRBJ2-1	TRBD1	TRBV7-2	TGTGCCAGCAGCTTACGTCGTACAGGGGGCGTAGTTTCCTACAATGAGCAGTTCTTC	CASSLRRTGGVVSYNEQFF
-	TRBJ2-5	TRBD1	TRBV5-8	TGTGCCAGCAGTCATGGGGACAGGGGAAAGACCCAGTACTTC	CASSHGDRGKTQYF
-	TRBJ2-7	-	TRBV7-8	TGTGCCAGCAGCTTAGGTCGGCAGGGGGGAACCTACGAGCAGTACTTC	CASSLGRQGGTYEQYF
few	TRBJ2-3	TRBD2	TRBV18	TGTGCCAGCTCACGAAAGTCCCAGCGGGGGGGCATCGATACGCAGTATTTT	CASSRKSQRGGIDTQYF
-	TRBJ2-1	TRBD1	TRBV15	TGTGCCACCAGCAGAGCAGAGGGGGCAGGGTCGGTCTTC	CATSRAEGAGSVF